The 16 T cell receptor beta chains below come from one sample, sequenced in a study of cytomegalovirus exposure and HLA in healthy donors. The PCR had 60 Vbeta and 13 Jbeta primers. Clones were sequenced by immunoSEQ multiplex PCR, and TCRdb holds only the in-frame ones, with some missing. The sample consists of 100,000 to 150,000 clones, about 76% of them appearing once. Source material: PBMCs. The receptors stem from a man in his forties in good health and CMV-seropositive.

This rearrangement joins TRBV7-9 to TRBJ2-1, with 11 bases matching TRBD2. Looked up from germline, CDR1 is SEHNR and CDR2 is FQNEAQ (reference sequence). V gave up 5 bases and J gave up 6 bases; unmatched junction bases: 6. CDR3 length: 15 residues. In DNA, the CDR3 is TGTGCCAGCAGCCATAGCGGGAGGGCCCCCAATGAGCAGTTCTTC. Translation gives CASSHSGRAPNEQFF.

The gene calls are TRBV28 and TRBJ2-3; 7 bases match TRBD1. CDR1 and CDR2 (germline): MDHEN, SYDVKM. The CDR3 sequence is 14 residues long. J was trimmed by 1 base and V by 8 bases; bases with no gene match: 6. The CDR3 reads CASVVGTGTDTQYF. The CDR3, as DNA: TGTGCCAGCGTGGTGGGGACAGGCACAGATACGCAGTATTTT.

This sequence joins TRBV27 and TRBJ2-1; D might be TRBD1 (5 bases). Germline CDR1 reads MNHEY; CDR2 reads SMNVEV (reference sequence). Trimming took 7 bases from V and 5 from J, leaving 12 bases between them. The length of the CDR3 is 13 residues. For the CDR3, the DNA is TGTGCCAGCACCCTGGGGCGAAACAATGAGCAGTTCTTC. As protein: CASTLGRNNEQFF.

The rearrangement uses TRBV10-1 and TRBJ2-1; a weak D match, TRBD2 (6 bases). Trimming shortened V by 3 bases and J by 3 bases, and 18 bases separated the two germline ends. CDR3 length: 17 amino acids. Germline loops: CDR1 WNHNN, CDR2 SYGVQD (reference sequence). CDR3 nucleotides: TGCGCCAGCAGTGATCCCCTTGGGGGGACGGACTACAATGAGCAGTTCTTC. Translation gives CASSDPLGGTDYNEQFF.

V and J are TRBV27 and TRBJ1-5; D is unclear. This CDR3 region has 17 residues. Between the trimmed V and J ends, which lost 6 bases and 1 base, there was a span of 19 bases. Germline CDR1 and CDR2: MNHEY and SMNVEV (reference sequence). The DNA for the CDR3 is TGTGCCAGCAGGCCCTCTTTTTTTTCAGGAAGCAATCAGCCCCAGCATTTT. Its translation is CASRPSFFSGSNQPQHF.

The chain is built from TRBV30 and TRBJ1-3; D remains unclear. Germline V gives CDR1 GTSNPN, CDR2 SVGIG (reference sequence). Trimming stripped 2 bases from V and 9 bases from J, with 11 bases between. The CDR3 totals 12 residues. The CDR3 DNA is TGTGCCTGGAGTCCTTATGGAGGCACCATATATTTT. Its protein product is CAWSPYGGTIYF.

The rearrangement joins TRBV4-2 to TRBJ2-1, with 9 bases identical to TRBD1. V was pared by 3 bases and J by 0 bases, with 12 bases of the junction left unmatched. CDR1 is LGHNA and CDR2 is YNFKEQ in the germline V gene. The CDR3 sequence is 19 residues long. This chain's CDR3 is CASSHVPGQGTGSYNEQFF. The CDR3 DNA is TGTGCCAGCAGCCACGTCCCGGGACAGGGAACGGGCTCCTACAATGAGCAGTTCTTC.

The chain links TRBV5-1 to TRBJ2-3; D is perhaps TRBD1 (6 bases). The germline gives CDR1 SGHRS, CDR2 YFSETQ. CDR3 length: 16 residues. V was trimmed by 4 bases and J by 0 bases, leaving 15 bases between them. Here the CDR3 DNA reads TGCGCCAGCAGCCCTCTGCAGGGGCAGAGCACAGATACGCAGTATTTT. Translation gives CASSPLQGQSTDTQYF.

This chain links TRBV11-2 with TRBJ1-2, with 8 positions matching TRBD1. The CDR3 contains 16 residues. After removal of 5 bases from V and 4 bases from J, the junction contained 12 bases not matched to a gene. The germline V gene has CDR1 SGHAT and CDR2 FQNNGV. Written as DNA, the CDR3 is TGTGCCAGCAGCCCCCTACAGGGGGGAAGTTTCTATGGCTACACCTTC. Translated: CASSPLQGGSFYGYTF.

CDR3 DNA: TGTGCCAGCAGTTTTCTCAGCGGCAATCAGCCCCAGCATTTT. It is translated as CASSFLSGNQPQHF. The V gene is TRBV27, the J gene TRBJ1-5; D remains unclear. This CDR3 region has 14 residues. Trimming took 3 bases from V and 2 from J, leaving 8 bases between them. Germline V gene lookup returns CDR1 MNHEY and CDR2 SMNVEV (reference sequence).

The chain couples TRBV19 to TRBJ2-1; 13 nucleotides line up with TRBD2. This CDR3 is built from 16 residues. CDR1 is LNHDA and CDR2 is SQIVND in the germline V gene (reference sequence). V was pared by 5 bases and J by 3 bases, with 4 bases of the junction left unmatched. CDR3 amino acids: CASSRTSGRVYNEQFF. In DNA form, the CDR3 reads TGTGCCAGTAGTCGGACTAGCGGGAGAGTCTACAATGAGCAGTTCTTC.

J is TRBJ2-5 and V is TRBV9, with TRBD2 matching over 10 bases. The CDR3 runs 16 residues. CDR1 and CDR2 from the germline V gene are SGDLS and YYNGEE. J lost 5 bases, V lost 0 bases, and 7 bases had no gene match. CDR3 sequence: CASSVGGLADVETQYF. The CDR3 nucleotides read TGTGCCAGCAGCGTAGGTGGACTAGCGGATGTGGAGACCCAGTACTTC.

A remark on this clone: One end of the junction fails to match germline, which may point to a read error. This chain links TRBV7-9 with TRBJ1-5, with 9 positions matching TRBD1. The CDR3 consists of 14 residues. Germline-derived CDR1 and CDR2 are SEHNR and FQNEAQ (reference sequence). The CDR3 spells CSSSTGGGNQPQHF. CDR3 bases: TGTTCCAGCAGTACAGGGGGCGGCAATCAGCCCCAGCATTTT.

The V gene is TRBV6-4, the J gene TRBJ2-1; weak D call: TRBD1 (6 bases). The germline V and J ends were trimmed by 0 bases and 3 bases, with 12 bases remaining between them. The CDR3 covers 16 residues. Germline CDR1 reads MRHNA; CDR2 reads SNTAGT. The DNA for the CDR3 is TGTGCCAGCAGTGACTCGGCAGGGGTGGACTACAATGAGCAGTTCTTC. It specifies CASSDSAGVDYNEQFF.

V and J are TRBV11-2 and TRBJ1-1; tentative D call: TRBD1 (6 bases). CDR3 size: 15 residues. Germline V lookup: CDR1 SGHAT, CDR2 FQNNGV. Trimming took 5 bases from V and 5 from J, leaving 18 bases between them. CDR3 loop: CASSLTGNRETEAFF. The CDR3 coding sequence is TGTGCCAGCAGCCTCACGGGGAACAGGGAAACTGAAGCTTTCTTT.

The V and J genes are TRBV5-4 and TRBJ1-2; 7 nucleotides line up with TRBD1. CDR1 and CDR2 from the germline V gene are SGHNT and YYREEE (reference sequence). The CDR3 has 13 residues. The V and J ends lost 4 bases and 2 bases, in that order; junction bases with no gene match: 2. The CDR3 coding sequence is TGTGCCAGCAGCATGGGACAGAACTATGGCTACACCTTC. Translation gives CASSMGQNYGYTF.